These T cell receptor beta chains were read from a single sample in a study of CD8+ T cells in alopecia areata. Generated by immunoSEQ multiplex PCR, the TCRdb table keeps only in-frame clones and is missing some. This sample has around 120,000 clones; about 46% occur once, and the top ten carry over 9.5%. The material sequenced was NKG2D-low CD8+ T cells sorted from blood. Receptor source: a human donor with alopecia areata. Each CDR3 is given with its conserved first and last residue. Each record gives: J gene, clone size, V gene, D gene, CDR3 protein, CDR3 DNA. D genes are given only for firm matches. The listing skips clone size in some rows; elsewhere it reads once, few, many or a size class.

j_gene: TRBJ1-2; abundance: few; v_gene: TRBV30; d_gene: .; CDR3aa: CASDGTYGYTF; CDR3nt: TGTGCCTCGGACGGGACATACGGCTACACCTTC
j_gene: TRBJ2-7; abundance: few; v_gene: TRBV7-9; d_gene: .; CDR3aa: CASSWTVSTHYEQYF; CDR3nt: TGTGCCAGCAGCTGGACGGTTTCCACCCACTACGAGCAGTACTTC
j_gene: TRBJ2-1; abundance: once; v_gene: TRBV29-1; d_gene: TRBD2; CDR3aa: CSVGRGGGTYNEQFF; CDR3nt: TGCAGCGTTGGAAGGGGCGGGGGGACCTACAATGAGCAGTTCTTC
j_gene: TRBJ2-7; abundance: few; v_gene: TRBV29-1; d_gene: .; CDR3aa: CSASEGGPYEQYF; CDR3nt: TGCAGCGCTTCGGAGGGAGGTCCCTACGAGCAGTACTTC
j_gene: TRBJ2-3; abundance: .; v_gene: TRBV30; d_gene: TRBD2; CDR3aa: CAWGPGTSYTDTQYF; CDR3nt: TGTGCCTGGGGACCCGGGACTAGCTACACAGATACGCAGTATTTT
j_gene: TRBJ2-1; abundance: .; v_gene: TRBV4-1; d_gene: .; CDR3aa: CASSRQGNEQFF; CDR3nt: TGCGCCAGCAGCCGCCAAGGCAATGAGCAGTTCTTC
j_gene: TRBJ1-1; abundance: .; v_gene: TRBV29-1; d_gene: .; CDR3aa: CSVISLTAEAFF; CDR3nt: TGCAGCGTTATCAGTCTGACTGCGGAAGCTTTCTTT
j_gene: TRBJ2-1; abundance: .; v_gene: TRBV6-1; d_gene: .; CDR3aa: CAGRVRGSYNEQFF; CDR3nt: TGTGCCGGCCGAGTCCGGGGATCCTACAATGAGCAGTTCTTC
j_gene: TRBJ2-4; abundance: .; v_gene: TRBV5-6; d_gene: .; CDR3aa: CASSLGVTDIQYF; CDR3nt: TGTGCCAGCAGCTTGGGGGTGACGGACATTCAGTACTTC
j_gene: TRBJ2-2; abundance: few; v_gene: TRBV7-2; d_gene: .; CDR3aa: CASSPIGSTGELFF; CDR3nt: TGTGCCAGCAGCCCCATCGGCAGCACCGGGGAGCTGTTTTTT
j_gene: TRBJ1-1; abundance: .; v_gene: TRBV27; d_gene: TRBD1; CDR3aa: CASSRGTEEAFF; CDR3nt: TGTGCCAGCAGCCGCGGGACAGAAGAAGCTTTCTTT
j_gene: TRBJ2-3; abundance: few; v_gene: TRBV29-1; d_gene: TRBD2; CDR3aa: CSVEGYSLAGGDTQYF; CDR3nt: TGCAGCGTTGAAGGATACTCTCTAGCGGGGGGCGATACGCAGTATTTT
j_gene: TRBJ2-3; abundance: .; v_gene: TRBV30; d_gene: .; CDR3aa: CAWSGLSDTQYF; CDR3nt: TGTGCCTGGAGTGGACTATCAGATACGCAGTATTTT
j_gene: TRBJ1-5; abundance: .; v_gene: TRBV13; d_gene: .; CDR3aa: CASSFQGINQPQHF; CDR3nt: TGTGCCAGCAGCTTCCAGGGAATCAATCAGCCCCAGCATTTT
j_gene: TRBJ1-5; abundance: .; v_gene: TRBV27; d_gene: .; CDR3aa: CASSFRADSNQPQHF; CDR3nt: TGTGCCAGCAGTTTTCGGGCCGATAGCAATCAGCCCCAGCATTTT
j_gene: TRBJ1-2; abundance: .; v_gene: TRBV29-1; d_gene: .; CDR3aa: CSVEEMDGYTF; CDR3nt: TGCAGCGTTGAAGAAATGGATGGCTACACCTTC
j_gene: TRBJ1-1; abundance: .; v_gene: TRBV10-2; d_gene: .; CDR3aa: CASGAGTEAFF; CDR3nt: TGCGCCAGCGGGGCAGGGACTGAAGCTTTCTTT
j_gene: TRBJ2-7; abundance: .; v_gene: TRBV6-1; d_gene: .; CDR3aa: CASSEGAFSNF; CDR3nt: TGTGCCAGCAGTGAAGGAGCCTTCAGTAACTTC
j_gene: TRBJ1-2; abundance: .; v_gene: TRBV6-5; d_gene: .; CDR3aa: CASSYGPGGYTF; CDR3nt: TGTGCCAGCAGCTACGGACCGGGAGGCTACACCTTC
j_gene: TRBJ2-5; abundance: .; v_gene: TRBV9; d_gene: .; CDR3aa: CASSGGWGETQYF; CDR3nt: TGTGCCAGCAGCGGAGGTTGGGGTGAGACCCAGTACTTC
j_gene: TRBJ1-1; abundance: few; v_gene: TRBV30; d_gene: .; CDR3aa: CAWDSYMNTEAFF; CDR3nt: TGTGCCTGGGACAGCTACATGAACACTGAAGCTTTCTTT
j_gene: TRBJ2-3; abundance: .; v_gene: TRBV30; d_gene: .; CDR3aa: CAWLDLLTATDTQYF; CDR3nt: TGTGCCTGGCTCGACCTCCTTACAGCTACAGATACGCAGTATTTT
j_gene: TRBJ2-3; abundance: .; v_gene: TRBV29-1; d_gene: TRBD2; CDR3aa: CSVEQGVLAGFTDTQYF; CDR3nt: TGCAGCGTTGAACAGGGGGTACTAGCGGGGTTCACAGATACGCAGTATTTT
j_gene: TRBJ2-3; abundance: few; v_gene: TRBV5-6; d_gene: .; CDR3aa: CASSRGQTTTDTQYF; CDR3nt: TGTGCCAGCAGCCGAGGACAAACCACCACAGATACGCAGTATTTT
j_gene: TRBJ2-3; abundance: .; v_gene: TRBV29-1; d_gene: TRBD2; CDR3aa: CSVAGTSGPVHTDTQYF; CDR3nt: TGCAGCGTGGCCGGGACTAGCGGACCGGTACACACAGATACGCAGTATTTT
j_gene: TRBJ2-1; abundance: once; v_gene: TRBV5-1; d_gene: .; CDR3aa: CASSLGSNEQFF; CDR3nt: TGCGCCAGCAGCTTGGGAAGCAATGAGCAGTTCTTC
j_gene: TRBJ2-7; abundance: .; v_gene: TRBV30; d_gene: TRBD1; CDR3aa: CAWRPTGSSYEQYF; CDR3nt: TGTGCCTGGAGACCGACAGGGAGCTCCTACGAGCAGTACTTC
j_gene: TRBJ1-2; abundance: .; v_gene: TRBV30; d_gene: .; CDR3aa: CAWIDRSLYGYTF; CDR3nt: TGTGCCTGGATCGACCGATCCCTCTATGGCTACACCTTC
j_gene: TRBJ1-5; abundance: .; v_gene: TRBV7-2; d_gene: TRBD1; CDR3aa: CASSLDRGQPQHF; CDR3nt: TGTGCCAGCAGCTTGGACAGGGGTCAGCCCCAGCATTTT
j_gene: TRBJ2-1; abundance: once; v_gene: TRBV27; d_gene: TRBD2; CDR3aa: CASSLGTSGRLNEQFF; CDR3nt: TGTGCCAGCAGTTTAGGGACTAGCGGGAGACTCAATGAGCAGTTCTTC
j_gene: TRBJ2-2; abundance: few; v_gene: TRBV9; d_gene: .; CDR3aa: CASSSNTGELFF; CDR3nt: TGTGCCAGCAGCTCGAACACCGGGGAGCTGTTTTTT
j_gene: TRBJ2-1; abundance: .; v_gene: TRBV29-1; d_gene: TRBD2; CDR3aa: CSVTGLRSYNEQFF; CDR3nt: TGCAGCGTCACGGGACTACGGTCCTACAATGAGCAGTTCTTC
j_gene: TRBJ2-2; abundance: few; v_gene: TRBV7-9; d_gene: .; CDR3aa: CANIPTGELFF; CDR3nt: TGTGCCAACATTCCAACCGGGGAGCTGTTTTTT
j_gene: TRBJ1-5; abundance: .; v_gene: TRBV7-8; d_gene: TRBD1; CDR3aa: CASSVGTEHQPQHF; CDR3nt: TGTGCCAGCAGCGTAGGGACAGAGCATCAGCCCCAGCATTTT
j_gene: TRBJ2-7; abundance: .; v_gene: TRBV29-1; d_gene: .; CDR3aa: CSVDPGTYEQYF; CDR3nt: TGCAGCGTGGATCCGGGCACCTACGAGCAGTACTTC
j_gene: TRBJ2-7; abundance: few; v_gene: TRBV21-1; d_gene: .; CDR3aa: CASSKGPPDRVGEQYF; CDR3nt: TGTGCCAGCAGCAAAGGCCCCCCGGACAGGGTCGGAGAGCAGTACTTC
j_gene: TRBJ2-3; abundance: .; v_gene: TRBV12-2; d_gene: .; CDR3aa: CASRFPGLARTDTQYF; CDR3nt: TGTGCAAGTCGCTTCCCGGGACTAGCCCGCACAGATACGCAGTATTTT
j_gene: TRBJ2-3; abundance: .; v_gene: TRBV29-1; d_gene: .; CDR3aa: CSVEDGADTQYF; CDR3nt: TGCAGCGTTGAAGATGGGGCAGATACGCAGTATTTT
j_gene: TRBJ2-7; abundance: .; v_gene: TRBV28; d_gene: .; CDR3aa: CASSLGPEQYF; CDR3nt: TGTGCCAGCAGTTTGGGCCCGGAGCAGTACTTC
j_gene: TRBJ2-7; abundance: .; v_gene: TRBV5-1; d_gene: TRBD1; CDR3aa: CASSTTGTGNYEQYF; CDR3nt: TGCGCCAGCAGCACTACCGGGACAGGGAACTACGAGCAGTACTTC
j_gene: TRBJ2-5; abundance: .; v_gene: TRBV5-6; d_gene: .; CDR3aa: CASSLVRLARGTQYF; CDR3nt: TGTGCCAGCAGCTTGGTTCGGCTAGCGAGAGGGACCCAGTACTTC
j_gene: TRBJ2-3; abundance: .; v_gene: TRBV2; d_gene: .; CDR3aa: CATGGGSTTDTQYF; CDR3nt: TGTGCCACCGGGGGCGGTTCTACCACAGATACGCAGTATTTT
j_gene: TRBJ1-1; abundance: .; v_gene: TRBV11-2; d_gene: .; CDR3aa: CASSLEGPGPAFF; CDR3nt: TGTGCCAGCAGCTTAGAGGGGCCGGGGCCAGCTTTCTTT
j_gene: TRBJ2-7; abundance: .; v_gene: TRBV29-1; d_gene: .; CDR3aa: CSATRSYEQYF; CDR3nt: TGCAGTGCTACGAGGAGCTACGAGCAGTACTTC
j_gene: TRBJ2-6; abundance: many; v_gene: TRBV28; d_gene: TRBD2; CDR3aa: CASSLGLAESLSGANVLTF; CDR3nt: TGTGCCAGCAGTTTAGGTCTAGCGGAGTCTCTGTCTGGGGCCAACGTCCTGACTTTC
j_gene: TRBJ2-4; abundance: .; v_gene: TRBV27; d_gene: .; CDR3aa: CASSPEVAKNIQYF; CDR3nt: TGTGCCAGCAGCCCCGAGGTAGCCAAAAACATTCAGTACTTC
j_gene: TRBJ2-7; abundance: .; v_gene: TRBV9; d_gene: TRBD2; CDR3aa: CASSVASAGNYEQYF; CDR3nt: TGTGCCAGCAGCGTAGCCTCAGCGGGAAACTACGAGCAGTACTTC
j_gene: TRBJ2-7; abundance: .; v_gene: TRBV30; d_gene: .; CDR3aa: CAWSQTGPFYEQYF; CDR3nt: TGTGCCTGGAGTCAAACAGGACCATTCTACGAGCAGTACTTC
j_gene: TRBJ1-1; abundance: .; v_gene: TRBV30; d_gene: .; CDR3aa: CAWRQEQGLTEAFF; CDR3nt: TGTGCCTGGAGACAAGAACAGGGTTTGACTGAAGCTTTCTTT
j_gene: TRBJ2-1; abundance: .; v_gene: TRBV2; d_gene: TRBD1; CDR3aa: CASNELDRDDEQFF; CDR3nt: TGTGCCAGCAATGAACTGGACAGGGATGATGAGCAGTTCTTC
j_gene: TRBJ2-2; abundance: .; v_gene: TRBV29-1; d_gene: TRBD1; CDR3aa: CSVIRGLHTGELFF; CDR3nt: TGCAGCGTCATCAGGGGGCTGCACACCGGGGAGCTGTTTTTT
j_gene: TRBJ1-5; abundance: .; v_gene: TRBV27; d_gene: .; CDR3aa: CASSLLGLHQPQHF; CDR3nt: TGTGCCAGCAGTTTACTGGGATTGCATCAGCCCCAGCATTTT
j_gene: TRBJ2-3; abundance: .; v_gene: TRBV7-9; d_gene: .; CDR3aa: CASSEPARTSTDTQYF; CDR3nt: TGTGCCAGCAGCGAACCCGCCCGAACTAGCACAGATACGCAGTATTTT
j_gene: TRBJ2-7; abundance: .; v_gene: TRBV29-1; d_gene: TRBD1; CDR3aa: CSGKDRVYEQYF; CDR3nt: TGCAGCGGAAAGGACAGGGTCTACGAGCAGTACTTC
j_gene: TRBJ2-2; abundance: few; v_gene: TRBV29-1; d_gene: .; CDR3aa: CSATGPVEGGELFF; CDR3nt: TGCAGCGCCACGGGACCAGTGGAGGGCGGGGAGCTGTTTTTT
j_gene: TRBJ2-1; abundance: few; v_gene: TRBV29-1; d_gene: TRBD1; CDR3aa: CSVESAGGLFF; CDR3nt: TGCAGCGTTGAATCGGCAGGGGGCTTGTTCTTC
j_gene: TRBJ2-3; abundance: .; v_gene: TRBV29-1; d_gene: .; CDR3aa: CSSDTDTQYF; CDR3nt: TGCAGCTCCGATACAGATACGCAGTATTTT